The 4 T cell receptor beta chains given below trace back to one sample, sequenced in a study of T cell changes during pregnancy in multiple sclerosis (dated by TCRdb to about 2019). The library was prepared using the immunoSEQ multiplex PCR assay. The table was pulled from immuneACCESS by TCRdb, which kept in-frame rearrangements only. Such tables lose some clones; where checked, under half of the loss comes from unresolved V genes, and the rest has no known cause. The sample has 29,000 or so clones on record, about 88% of them singletons. Jointly, the top ten make up 6.9% of the sample. Sequenced here: CD8+ T cells from peripheral blood mononuclear cells, sampled in the second trimester of pregnancy. The receptors derive from a female donor with multiple sclerosis, enrolled in a pregnancy study.

The rearrangement uses TRBV6-1 and TRBJ1-2; D gene ambiguous. The CDR3 is 14 residues long. V was pared by 8 bases and J by 2 bases, with 15 bases between. Germline CDR1 MNHNS, CDR2 SASEGT. In DNA, the CDR3 is TGTGCCAGCGGCCCCCCTTCGGGAAACTATGGCTACACCTTC. Its protein product is CASGPPSGNYGYTF.

This chain connects TRBV10-3 to TRBJ1-5; 7 positions agree with TRBD1. The germline V gene has CDR1 ENHRY and CDR2 SYGVKD. The CDR3 contains 14 residues. The ends lost 1 base at V and 4 bases at J; junction bases unmatched: 1. Here the CDR3 DNA reads TGTGCCATCAGTGAGTGGGGACAGAATCAGCCCCAGCATTTT. It yields the protein CAISEWGQNQPQHF.

This clone is medium-sized within its sample. J is TRBJ2-3 and V is TRBV9; 8 bases agree with TRBD2. The CDR3 loop spans 16 amino acids. Germline lookup yields CDR1 SGDLS and CDR2 YYNGEE. The trim removed 4 bases at V and 0 bases at J, leaving 7 bases unmatched. The CDR3 DNA is TGTGCCAGCAGCATACGTCCTAGCGGGAGCACAGATACGCAGTATTTT. Amino acids: CASSIRPSGSTDTQYF.

This clone was detected only once. V and J are TRBV27 and TRBJ1-1, with D uncertain. CDR1 and CDR2 (germline): MNHEY, SMNVEV (reference sequence). The CDR3 consists of 13 residues. Deletions cut 6 bases from V and 7 bases from J, with 15 bases between. The CDR3 DNA reads as TGTGCCAGCAGCCTTATGGCGGGTTTTGAAGCTTTCTTT. Encoded protein: CASSLMAGFEAFF.